A selection of T cell receptor beta chains follows, all from one sample in a study of cytomegalovirus exposure and HLA in healthy donors. Profiling relied on immunoSEQ multiplex PCR, and the TCRdb table lists in-frame clones only, not all of them. The repertoire holds roughly 130,000 clones, about 78% seen once, with approximately 2.6% in the top ten. The sequenced sample consisted of PBMCs. These receptors were taken from a human donor in good health. The CDR3 runs from the conserved cysteine through the conserved F or W. Each record gives: clone size, J gene, V gene, D gene, CDR3 DNA, CDR3 protein. A D gene is named only where the DNA matches it firmly. Clone size is shown for a subset of rows, as once, few, many or a class of expanded clone.

. | TRBJ2-7 | TRBV9 | . | TGTGCCAGCGGACCGGGGTTAACCTACGAGCAGTACTTC | CASGPGLTYEQYF
once | TRBJ2-2 | TRBV6-1 | TRBD2 | TGTGCCAGCAGTGATTCAGCGGGGGGGGCCGGGGAGCTGTTTTTT | CASSDSAGGAGELFF
few | TRBJ2-5 | TRBV27 | . | TGTGCCAGCAGTTTATTGGGGACTGTAGGGGGCAGGGAGACCCAGTACTTC | CASSLLGTVGGRETQYF
. | TRBJ2-7 | TRBV30 | . | TGTGCCTGGAGTGTAGGGGGACCAAGGGCATCCTACGAGCAGTACTTC | CAWSVGGPRASYEQYF
. | TRBJ2-2 | TRBV19 | . | TGTGCCAGTTCGGCCGGGACACCTACCGGGGAGCTGTTTTTT | CASSAGTPTGELFF
. | TRBJ1-2 | TRBV27 | . | TGTGCCAGCAGACCCCGGGGGGTAAGGGACTATGGCTACACCTTC | CASRPRGVRDYGYTF
few | TRBJ2-7 | TRBV7-9 | . | TGTGCCAGCAGCCCTGCCTACGAGCAGTACTTC | CASSPAYEQYF
. | TRBJ2-7 | TRBV9 | . | TGTGCCAGCAGCCTTAGTGGGGGGTCCTACGAGCAGTACTTC | CASSLSGGSYEQYF
. | TRBJ2-5 | TRBV14 | . | TGTGCCAGCAGCCCCGGCGGGGAGGAGACCCAGTACTTC | CASSPGGEETQYF
once | TRBJ2-5 | TRBV18 | TRBD1 | TGTGCCAGCTCACCGCGGACAGGTCCACAAGAGACCCAGTACTTC | CASSPRTGPQETQYF
. | TRBJ2-3 | TRBV9 | . | TGTGCCAGCAGCGCCACCCCAGGAGGGCTTGATACGCAGTATTTT | CASSATPGGLDTQYF
few | TRBJ1-2 | TRBV30 | . | TGTGCCTGGACAGGGAACTATGGCTACACCTTC | CAWTGNYGYTF
. | TRBJ2-1 | TRBV5-6 | TRBD2 | TGTGCCAGCAGCTTGGGACTAGCGGATAACAATGAGCAGTTCTTC | CASSLGLADNNEQFF
once | TRBJ1-2 | TRBV10-3 | . | TGTGCCATCAGTGCCCTGGGGGGCTATGGCTACACCTTC | CAISALGGYGYTF
. | TRBJ1-1 | TRBV29-1 | . | TGCAGCGTTGAAGCCCGGACGGGAACAACTGAAGCTTTCTTT | CSVEARTGTTEAFF
. | TRBJ2-7 | TRBV28 | . | TGTGCCAGCAGTCTCAAACACCCCTACGAGCAGTACTTC | CASSLKHPYEQYF
. | TRBJ1-2 | TRBV7-2 | TRBD1 | TGTGCCAGCAGCTACCTAGACAGGGATGGCTACACCTTC | CASSYLDRDGYTF
. | TRBJ2-4 | TRBV5-4 | . | TGTGCCAGCAGCCCGGACAGTTACGAAAACATTCAGTACTTC | CASSPDSYENIQYF
. | TRBJ1-2 | TRBV30 | . | TGTGCCTGGACACACCACGAACAGGGCTATGGCTACACCTTC | CAWTHHEQGYGYTF
. | TRBJ1-6 | TRBV28 | TRBD1 | TGTGCCAGCACAAGTCAACAGGGGGAGAATTCACCCCTCCACTTT | CASTSQQGENSPLHF
. | TRBJ2-7 | TRBV18 | . | TGTGCCAGCTCACCACCGATTTGGACAGACGAGCAGTACTTC | CASSPPIWTDEQYF
. | TRBJ2-2 | TRBV4-3 | . | TGCGCCAGCAGCCAAGATGGGGGGGCCCTGACCGGGGAGCTGTTTTTT | CASSQDGGALTGELFF
once | TRBJ2-2 | TRBV20-1 | . | TGCAGTGCTAGGGGGCCCGGGGAGCTGTTTTTT | CSARGPGELFF
. | TRBJ2-1 | TRBV4-1 | TRBD2 | TGCGCCAGCAGCCAAGGAGGACTAGCCTCCTACAATGAGCAGTTCTTC | CASSQGGLASYNEQFF
. | TRBJ1-5 | TRBV6-5 | . | TGTGCCAGCAGTTACTTCATTAGTAGCAATCAGCCCCAGCATTTT | CASSYFISSNQPQHF
. | TRBJ2-7 | TRBV19 | . | TGTGCCAGTAGTAAGGGGGTACTCCACTACGAGCAGTACTTC | CASSKGVLHYEQYF
. | TRBJ2-3 | TRBV21-1 | . | TGTGCCAGCAGCTCCCCTGCCGGGAGTTCTAGCACAGATACGCAGTATTTT | CASSSPAGSSSTDTQYF
. | TRBJ2-5 | TRBV5-6 | TRBD1 | TGTGCCAGCAGCTTGGTAGGGACAGGGAATCAAGAGACCCAGTACTTC | CASSLVGTGNQETQYF
. | TRBJ2-7 | TRBV7-2 | . | TGTGCCAGCAGCTTAGGGGACACGTCCTACGAGCAGTACTTC | CASSLGDTSYEQYF
. | TRBJ2-3 | TRBV9 | TRBD1 | TGTGCCAGCAGCCCCCGGACAGGGGGAGATACGCAGTATTTT | CASSPRTGGDTQYF
. | TRBJ1-2 | TRBV6-1 | . | TGTGCCAGCAGTGAAGTCCTCGGGCTGGGAGCTAACTATGGCTACACCTTC | CASSEVLGLGANYGYTF
. | TRBJ1-3 | TRBV4-2 | . | TGTGCCAGCAGCCAAGCCAACAGGGCAGGGATAACTGGAAACACCATATATTTT | CASSQANRAGITGNTIYF
. | TRBJ2-7 | TRBV2 | . | TGTGCCAGCAGTGCGGGTTACGAGCAGTACTTC | CASSAGYEQYF
. | TRBJ1-4 | TRBV14 | . | TGTGCCAGCAGTCTAATTGACAGAAAACTGTTTTTT | CASSLIDRKLFF
. | TRBJ2-5 | TRBV27 | . | TGTGCCAGCAGTCACCAGGGCTCGGGGACCCAGTACTTC | CASSHQGSGTQYF
few | TRBJ2-1 | TRBV7-2 | TRBD2 | TGTGCCAGCAGCTTAGGGGGTAGCGGGGCCCCTGAGCAGTTCTTC | CASSLGGSGAPEQFF
few | TRBJ2-5 | TRBV2 | . | TGTGCCAGCAGTGCGCTACAAGAGACCCAGTACTTC | CASSALQETQYF
. | TRBJ2-3 | TRBV6-6 | TRBD1 | TGTGCCAGCAGGCGACAGGGTCTGAGCACAGATACGCAGTATTTT | CASRRQGLSTDTQYF
. | TRBJ2-2 | TRBV19 | TRBD1 | TGTGCCAGTAGTATGGGGACAGGCAACACCGGGGAGCTGTTTTTT | CASSMGTGNTGELFF
. | TRBJ1-6 | TRBV27 | . | TGTGCCAGCAGTTCGGAGGCCCTGATTAATTCACCCCTCCACTTT | CASSSEALINSPLHF
few | TRBJ2-7 | TRBV13 | TRBD2 | TGTGCCAGCAGCACGGGACTAGCAGCCGACGAGCAGTACTTC | CASSTGLAADEQYF
. | TRBJ2-7 | TRBV6-5 | TRBD1 | TGTGCCAGCAGTTACCGGGGACAGGGGAACTCCTACGAGCAGTACTTC | CASSYRGQGNSYEQYF
. | TRBJ2-1 | TRBV15 | . | TGTGCCACCAGCTCAGGGCCGCTCGGGCAGTTCTTC | CATSSGPLGQFF
. | TRBJ1-2 | TRBV5-4 | . | TGTGCCAGCAGCAGGGCAGGGAATGGCTACACCTTC | CASSRAGNGYTF
. | TRBJ2-5 | TRBV10-3 | TRBD1 | TGTGCCATTGGGACAGGGGGCTGGGAGACCCAGTACTTC | CAIGTGGWETQYF
. | TRBJ2-3 | TRBV5-1 | TRBD2 | TGCGCCAGCCGTCCTGGCGGGGGTAACTCAGATACGCAGTATTTT | CASRPGGGNSDTQYF
. | TRBJ1-5 | TRBV28 | . | TGTGCCAGCAGCCTACAGGGTACCAATCAGCCCCAGCATTTT | CASSLQGTNQPQHF
. | TRBJ1-1 | TRBV7-9 | . | TGTGCCAGCAGCCCCGGGACTGAAGCTTTCTTT | CASSPGTEAFF